The clone carrying this TCR beta chain was seen more than once but under ten times. What it binds is unknown. The sample belongs to a study of liver allograft versus peripheral blood T cells. Study background: The authors compared T cell receptor repertoires in transplanted livers with those in the peripheral blood of recipients.

Overall study findings and caveats: Inside liver allografts, T cell receptor repertoires reportedly diverged from the repertoires found in peripheral blood.

In TCRdb, the reads were re-called with MiXCR into one record per CDR3 protein. Among some 12,000 distinct CDR3 sequences, 23% were seen once, and the ten largest hold roughly 1.4%. Trimming removed 3 bases from V and 0 bases from J, with 8 bases in between. CDR3 size: 15 residues. Germline V lookup: CDR1 LNHDA, CDR2 SQIVND (reference sequence). This clonotype was sampled from a human patient who had a liver transplant. Some T cells may be the graft donor's. The V and J genes are TRBV19 and TRBJ2-2, with D perhaps matching TRBD2 (5 bases). CDR3 DNA sequence: TGTGCCAGTAGTATCGAGGGTTCGAACACCGGGGAGCTGTTTTTT. Translating it yields CASSIEGSNTGELFF.